This TCR beta chain was retrieved from a study of CD8 T cells in Susac syndrome (dated by TCRdb to between 2018 and 2020). Turning to the overall study: The study used repertoire sequencing to test whether antigen drove CD8+ T cell activation and differentiation in Susac syndrome. The study compared CD8+ T cell repertoire clonality among approximately twelve healthy donors, around 14 Susac syndrome patients and about 16 multiple sclerosis patients. Overall study outcomes, separate from this receptor: The study acknowledged that relatively few individuals were included in the TCR sequencing and HLA analysis.

RNA was extracted with the RNeasy kit and about 0.5 to 1 ug was reverse transcribed using random hexamers. The immunoSEQ multiplex PCR assay, covering 54 Vbeta and 13 Jbeta segments, was used to amplify TCR beta CDR3 regions. PCR amplification bias was corrected using a synthetic template baseline for primer optimization and computational correction. On the study's bioinformatics: Only productive sequences were kept, with reads annotated to V, D and J genes according to IMGT and analyzed in immunoSEQ Analyzer. Clonality was computed as one minus Shannon entropy normalized by log2 of the number of productive unique sequences. For each patient and control, public and private clones were evaluated within the 100 most prevalent clones. Susac-specific clones were defined as absent from healthy and MS cohorts, over a thousand published viral clones and other ImmuneACCESS disease sequences. Through fastp at Q25 and MiXCR, TCRdb rebuilt clones from the public reads, retaining in-frame beta chains. CDR3 protein duplicates are merged, each entry listing the most common genes and DNA. Clone size and V and J calls follow TCRdb, not the original study. This sample lists about 150,000 distinct CDR3 sequences; roughly 95% were detected once. In total, the top ten clones hold over 0.12% of the sample.

High-throughput TCR beta sequencing profiled peripheral blood CD8+ and CD4+ T cells from healthy donors, Susac syndrome patients and multiple sclerosis patients. Multiple sclerosis controls were treatment-naive patients with stable or active relapsing-remitting disease fulfilling revised McDonald criteria. Bulk CD8+ and CD4+ T cells were purified by magnetic negative isolation, whereas CD8+ TEMRA cells were enriched by FACS. Blood was drawn into EDTA tubes, processed within 24 hours, and PBMCs were isolated by density gradient centrifugation. PBMCs intended for TCR sequencing were cryopreserved in liquid nitrogen and thawed later in a water bath at 37 degrees C. Purity of sorted or isolated CD4+, CD8+ and CD8+ TEMRA cells was at least 90%. As for this clonotype: Its antigen is not yet known. Nothing much larger sits one base from this clone, and base qualities are not available.

The trim is 3 bases for V and 0 bases for J, with a gap of 12 bases between the germline ends. Taken from cysteine to phenylalanine, the CDR3 has 16 residues. Just CDR3 DNA is preserved here, 48 bases in frame from base 1. CDR1 is given as SGHDN and CDR2 as FVKESK, both from the germline V gene. This TCR was recovered from a human donor with multiple sclerosis. This sequence uses TRBV14 and TRBJ2-1, with TRBD1 as a weak D call on 5 bases. Sequencing was carried out using CD8+ T cells from PBMCs. The DNA reads as follows: TGTGCCAGCAGCCACCCGGACACAAGCTCCTACAATGAGCAGTTCTTC. It specifies CASSHPDTSSYNEQFF.